These 25 T cell receptor beta chains came from one sample sequenced in a study of beta chain features in type 1 diabetes. Expressed TCRB transcripts were sequenced, since all the RNA that had been isolated was reverse transcribed. Repertoires were generated with immunoSEQ multiplex PCR, while TCRdb's copy carries only in-frame clones and drops some. The sample has fewer than 500,000 clones; around 14% are singletons. Specimen: naive CD4+ T cells from blood. The receptors stem from a man aged 25-40 years in good health.

The J gene is TRBJ2-5, the V gene TRBV7-2, with TRBD1 as a possible D gene (6 bases). The end of the DNA fits TRBJ2-7 better, so the J call may be wrong. The CDR3 has 15 amino acids. Germline values: CDR1 SGHTA, CDR2 FQGNSA. The CDR3 loop reads CASSSQTGIHYEQYF. DNA of the CDR3: TGTGCCAGCAGCTCGCAGACAGGAATCCACTACGAGCAGTACTTC.

This clone was detected a few times. This chain connects TRBV7-8 to TRBJ2-2; TRBD1 is a possible D gene (6 bases). The V end lost 5 bases, the J end lost 11 bases, and 15 bases lay between the germline ends. Germline assignment: CDR1 SGHVS and CDR2 FQNEAQ. CDR3 length equals 13 residues. The CDR3 bases are TGTGCCAGCAGCCCGGTAGGGGGTCGCGAGCTGTTTTTT. Its translation is CASSPVGGRELFF.

The chain combines TRBV4-3 with TRBJ2-3, with 12 bases lining up with TRBD2. The germline V gene encodes CDR1 LGHNA and CDR2 YSLEER. The trim removed 4 bases at V and 0 bases at J, leaving 8 bases unmatched. The CDR3 runs 18 residues. The CDR3 DNA follows: TGCGCCAGCAGCCTTATGACTAGCGGGGGCCATAGCACAGATACGCAGTATTTT. Translating gives CASSLMTSGGHSTDTQYF.

This clone appeared a few times. The rearrangement uses TRBV5-4 and TRBJ1-1; D remains ambiguous. The length of the CDR3 is 16 residues. Germline V gives CDR1 SGHNT, CDR2 YYREEE (reference sequence). The V end was cut by 4 bases, the J end by 4 bases, with 20 bases between. The chain's CDR3 is CASSPFGVGVGTEAFF. CDR3 nucleotides: TGTGCCAGCAGCCCCTTTGGGGTGGGCGTCGGCACTGAAGCTTTCTTT.

V usage is TRBV7-9 and J usage is TRBJ2-1; 7 bases are shared with TRBD2. This CDR3 has 15 residues. The junction had 10 bases not matched to a gene; V was cut back by 1 base and J by 10 bases. Germline V gene lookup returns CDR1 SEHNR and CDR2 FQNEAQ (reference sequence). CDR3 loop: CASSLVAETSPEQFF. In DNA, the CDR3 is TGTGCCAGCAGCTTAGTGGCTGAGACTAGCCCCGAGCAGTTCTTC. The full variable domain, with the rest looked up from reference TRBV7-9 and TRBJ2-1, is DTGVSQNPRHKITKRGQNVTFRCDPISEHNRLYWYRQTLGQGPEFLTYFQNEAQLEKSRLLSDRFSAERPKGSFSTLEIQRTEQGDSAMYLCASSLVAETSPEQFFGPGTRLTVL.

This clone was counted between two and nine times. The chain combines TRBV30 with TRBJ2-5; 8 nucleotides line up with TRBD1. V was clipped by 0 bases and J by 6 bases; unmatched bases: 3. Germline CDR1 GTSNPN, CDR2 SVGIG (reference sequence). This CDR3 region has 13 residues. This CDR3 is CAWSVRTGKTQYF. The CDR3 DNA reads as TGTGCCTGGAGTGTCCGGACAGGGAAGACCCAGTACTTC.

This clone occurred a few times. This chain joins TRBV2 and TRBJ2-3; possible D gene TRBD2, 6 bases. The germline gives CDR1 SNHLY, CDR2 FYNNEI. The V gene lost 11 bases and the J gene lost 11 bases, with 20 bases spanning the gap. This CDR3 contains 12 residues. The CDR3 DNA sequence: TGTGCCGGCCATGGGGGGACGGGCGGGCAGTATTTT. Translation: CAGHGGTGGQYF.

V gene TRBV19 combines with J gene TRBJ1-2, with a possible D match to TRBD1 (6 bases). V was shortened by 4 bases and J by 2 bases, with 14 bases between the two germline ends. CDR3 size: 15 residues. Germline V gene data show CDR1 as LNHDA and CDR2 as SQIVND (reference sequence). The CDR3 here is CASSTGTRINYGYTF. CDR3 sequence (DNA): TGTGCCAGTAGTACTGGGACACGAATCAACTATGGCTACACCTTC.

This clone was picked up a small number of times. This sequence joins TRBV7-9 and TRBJ1-4; D gene uncertain. The CDR3 covers 15 residues. V shed 1 base and J shed 5 bases, with 11 bases lying between them. The germline gives CDR1 SEHNR, CDR2 FQNEAQ (reference sequence). As DNA, the CDR3 is TGTGCCAGCAGCTTAGGCCCGGCGTTAAATGAAAAACTGTTTTTT. Translating it yields CASSLGPALNEKLFF.

J is TRBJ2-5 and V is TRBV7-9, with D perhaps being TRBD1 or TRBD2 (5 bases each). CDR1 is SEHNR and CDR2 is FQNEAQ in the germline V gene (reference sequence). Trimming removed 2 bases from V and 5 bases from J, with 12 bases in between. This CDR3 contains 14 residues. CDR3: CASSLTRGRETQYF. The CDR3 bases are TGTGCCAGCAGCTTAACTCGGGGCAGGGAGACCCAGTACTTC.

The CDR3: CASSRTSGGSYNEQFF. In DNA form, the CDR3 reads TGTGCCAGCAGCAGGACTAGCGGGGGGTCATACAATGAGCAGTTCTTC. This chain connects TRBV7-2 to TRBJ2-1; 14 bases are a match to TRBD2. After removal of 5 bases from V and 4 bases from J, the junction contained 4 bases not matched to a gene. CDR3 length equals 16 residues. Germline loops: CDR1 SGHTA, CDR2 FQGNSA.

This clone was counted a few times. The CDR3 loop reads CASSLASSGTGAGEKLFF. The CDR3 nucleotides read TGTGCCAGCAGCTTAGCGTCAAGTGGCACAGGGGCTGGTGAAAAACTGTTTTTT. The chain is built from TRBV7-2 and TRBJ1-4; 7 bases map to TRBD1. From germline, CDR1 is SGHTA and CDR2 FQGNSA. This CDR3 has 18 residues. The V gene end was trimmed by 0 bases and the J gene end by 7 bases; junction bases not matched to a gene: 14.

This clone was counted only a few times. J is TRBJ2-1 and V is TRBV10-3; 11 nucleotides line up with TRBD2. The germline V gene has CDR1 ENHRY and CDR2 SYGVKD. Losses at the gene ends were 6 bases for V and 9 bases for J; bases not matched to a gene: 10. CDR3 length: 15 residues. The CDR3 spells CAISGTSGSFGEQFF. DNA of the CDR3: TGTGCCATCAGCGGAACTAGCGGGAGCTTCGGTGAGCAGTTCTTC.

This chain joins TRBV7-2 and TRBJ1-5; D gene unclear. Germline assignment: CDR1 SGHTA and CDR2 FQGNSA. CDR3 length: 16 residues. The V end was cut by 2 bases, the J end by 1 base, with 12 bases between. In nucleotides, the CDR3 is TGTGCCAGCAGCTTAATAGGACCTCCGAGCAATCAGCCCCAGCATTTT. It translates to CASSLIGPPSNQPQHF.

This clone was seen at least ten times. The chain has TRBV30 and TRBJ2-3; weak D call: TRBD2 (6 bases). Trimming pared 4 bases from V and 2 bases from J, leaving 16 bases between. The germline V gene encodes CDR1 GTSNPN and CDR2 SVGIG (reference sequence). The length of the CDR3 is 15 residues. DNA for the CDR3: TGTGCCTGGACCCCCTGGGGCGGGATCACAGATACGCAGTATTTT. Protein: CAWTPWGGITDTQYF.

The V and J genes are TRBV29-1 and TRBJ2-5; D unclear. CDR1 is SQVTM and CDR2 is ANQGSEA in the germline V gene. Trimming cost V 2 bases and J 2 bases, with 6 bases left between them. There are 12 residues in the CDR3. CDR3 sequence (DNA): TGCAGCGTTGAAAGGAGACAAGAGACCCAGTACTTC. Translating it yields CSVERRQETQYF.

The chain is built from TRBV5-5 and TRBJ2-7, with D unclear. V lost 2 bases and J lost 7, with 4 bases in between. This CDR3 comprises 10 residues. Per the germline V gene, CDR1 is SGHKS and CDR2 is YYEKEE (reference sequence). In nucleotides, the CDR3 is TGTGCCAGCAGCTTCGGGGAGCAGTACTTC. This sequence encodes CASSFGEQYF.

The J gene is TRBJ1-5, the V gene TRBV30, with TRBD1 identical over 8 bases. Germline CDR1 and CDR2: GTSNPN and SVGIG (reference sequence). The CDR3 runs 13 residues. V dropped 3 bases and J dropped 13; count of bases not matched to a gene: 11. CDR3 nucleotide sequence: TGTGCCTGGAGAGGACAGGGTGGAAGATTACAGCATTTT. It codes for CAWRGQGGRLQHF.

The sample holds a few counts of this clone. This chain uses TRBV9 with TRBJ1-3, with D hard to call. Per the germline V gene, CDR1 is SGDLS and CDR2 is YYNGEE. CDR3 length equals 15 residues. The V end was cut by 2 bases, the J end by 2 bases, with 11 bases between. The CDR3 loop reads CASSVNPDAGNTIYF. The CDR3 nucleotides read TGTGCCAGCAGCGTGAATCCGGACGCTGGAAACACCATATATTTT.

This chain uses TRBV2 with TRBJ1-2, with D possibly matching TRBD1 (6 bases). Germline V gene data show CDR1 as SNHLY and CDR2 as FYNNEI. V was shortened by 11 bases and J by 4 bases, with 17 bases between the two germline ends. The CDR3 covers 13 residues. This chain's CDR3 is CALKTRDTYGYTF. CDR3 sequence (DNA): TGTGCCCTCAAAACCAGGGACACCTATGGCTACACCTTC.

This chain joins TRBV9 and TRBJ2-7; D may be TRBD2 (6 bases). The germline V gene encodes CDR1 SGDLS and CDR2 YYNGEE. The V end was cut by 9 bases, the J end by 4 bases, with 20 bases between. This CDR3 is 14 amino acids long. Here the CDR3 DNA reads TGTGCCACCCGGATTCGGGAGCTCCGGTACGAGCAGTACGTC. Its protein product is CATRIRELRYEQYV.

The chain joins TRBV4-1 to TRBJ1-5; D is perhaps TRBD1 (6 bases). CDR1 is MGHRA and CDR2 is YSYEKL in the germline V gene. Trimming shortened V by 3 bases and J by 0 bases, and 9 bases separated the two germline ends. The CDR3 runs to 15 residues. For the CDR3, the DNA is TGCGCCAGCAGCCATGTGACAGGTAGCAATCAGCCCCAGCATTTT. Protein: CASSHVTGSNQPQHF.

This clone was recorded a few times. The V and J genes are TRBV7-6 and TRBJ2-3, with D perhaps matching TRBD2 (5 bases). Germline V gives CDR1 SGHVS, CDR2 FNYEAQ. This CDR3 has 15 amino acids. Trimming pared 3 bases from V and 0 bases from J, leaving 10 bases between. CDR3 bases: TGTGCCAGCAGCTTGGACTGGGAAAGCACAGATACGCAGTATTTT. Protein: CASSLDWESTDTQYF.

This clone has more than one count but fewer than ten. V is TRBV28 and J is TRBJ1-5; D is unresolved. Germline V gene lookup returns CDR1 MDHEN and CDR2 SYDVKM. Trimming left V 4 bases short and J 10 bases short, with 11 bases between. The CDR3 extends over 12 amino acids. The CDR3 region is CASSSPGFPQHF. DNA of the CDR3: TGTGCCAGCAGTTCCCCGGGGTTCCCCCAGCATTTT.

The V and J genes are TRBV7-9 and TRBJ2-1, with 10 bases lining up with TRBD2. Trimming removed 2 bases from V and 2 bases from J; junction bases left unmatched: 12. Germline values: CDR1 SEHNR, CDR2 FQNEAQ (reference sequence). The CDR3 contains 19 residues. The CDR3 loop is CASSLSRTSGWGTYNEQFF. The CDR3 DNA reads TGTGCCAGCAGCTTATCCCGGACTAGCGGATGGGGAACCTACAATGAGCAGTTCTTC.